The rows below give T cell receptor beta chains drawn from one sample of a study of blood T cell repertoires in COVID-19. The assay was immunoSEQ multiplex PCR, and TCRdb's table has in-frame clones only and misses some. The table shows about 480,000 clones, with approximately 91% occurring only once. Sequencing used PBMCs or T cells enriched from blood (not recorded which). The receptor source for this set is a woman between 55 and 75 years old who had recovered from COVID-19. Both conserved end residues are part of each CDR3. The D gene is left open where the match is weak. Only some rows state a clone size, as once, few, many or a class for expanded clones.

V,J,D,size,CDR3,DNA
TRBV19,TRBJ2-2,NA,NA,CASSIPTGYTGELFF,TGTGCCAGTAGTATCCCTACAGGGTACACCGGGGAGCTGTTTTTT
TRBV4-2,TRBJ2-1,TRBD2,NA,CASSQASERGGREQFF,TGTGCCAGCAGCCAAGCGTCGGAGCGGGGGGGCCGCGAGCAGTTCTTC
TRBV18,TRBJ1-2,TRBD1,NA,CASSDRALYGYTF,TGTGCCAGCTCGGACAGGGCGCTCTATGGCTACACCTTC
TRBV5-1,TRBJ2-1,TRBD2,NA,CASSFLAGGPDNEQFF,TGCGCCAGCAGCTTTTTAGCGGGGGGGCCCGACAATGAGCAGTTCTTC
TRBV29-1,TRBJ1-1,NA,NA,CTTGEGTTEAFF,TGCACCACGGGGGAGGGGACCACTGAAGCTTTCTTT
TRBV19,TRBJ2-3,TRBD2,NA,CASSLTSGGTHTQYF,TGTGCCAGTAGTCTGACTAGCGGGGGGACTCATACGCAGTATTTT
TRBV2,TRBJ1-2,NA,NA,CASSEVRGFLDGYTF,TGTGCCAGCAGTGAAGTCAGGGGATTCTTAGATGGCTACACCTTC
TRBV7-2,TRBJ2-7,NA,NA,CASSLERRPGDRFFYEQYF,TGTGCCAGCAGCTTAGAAAGGAGGCCGGGGGACAGATTCTTCTACGAGCAGTACTTC
TRBV21-1,TRBJ1-5,NA,NA,CASSRDRAAGPQHF,TGTGCCAGCAGCAGGGACAGGGCTGCGGGACCCCAGCATTTT
TRBV5-1,TRBJ2-1,NA,NA,CASSLALLASYNEQFF,TGCGCCAGCAGCTTGGCGTTACTAGCCTCCTACAATGAGCAGTTCTTC
TRBV5-6,TRBJ1-1,NA,NA,CASSVNLRDTLEAFF,TGTGCCAGCAGCGTTAACCTTCGGGACACACTTGAAGCTTTCTTT
TRBV27,TRBJ2-4,NA,NA,CASSSAGTFQNIQYF,TGTGCCAGCAGCTCCGCCGGGACTTTCCAAAACATTCAGTACTTC
TRBV30,TRBJ2-5,NA,NA,CAWREGQKTQYF,TGTGCCTGGAGGGAGGGGCAGAAGACCCAGTACTTC
TRBV2,TRBJ2-6,NA,NA,CASSERLAGANVLTF,TGTGCCAGCAGTGAGAGGCTAGCAGGGGCCAACGTCCTGACTTTC
TRBV4-1,TRBJ2-7,NA,NA,CASSLLTDYEQYF,TGCGCCAGCAGCCTACTGACAGACTACGAGCAGTACTTC
TRBV18,TRBJ1-2,TRBD1,NA,CASSPLDRGLGYTF,TGTGCCAGCTCACCACTCGACAGGGGGCTTGGCTACACCTTC
TRBV20-1,TRBJ1-2,NA,NA,CSARVGVGYTF,TGCAGTGCTAGAGTAGGGGTCGGCTACACCTTC
TRBV19,TRBJ2-3,TRBD2,NA,CASSPRGTSGGRTDTQYF,TGTGCCAGTAGCCCCAGGGGGACTAGCGGGGGACGCACAGATACGCAGTATTTT
TRBV6-1,TRBJ2-1,TRBD2,NA,CASSEPSPTSFNEQFF,TGTGCCAGCAGTGAACCATCCCCGACTAGCTTCAATGAGCAGTTCTTC
TRBV18,TRBJ2-5,TRBD2,NA,CASSPTGSGGQETQYF,TGTGCCAGCTCACCAACTGGTAGCGGGGGTCAAGAGACCCAGTACTTC
TRBV15,TRBJ2-7,NA,NA,CATSRGEGQLTYEQYF,TGTGCCACCAGCAGAGGAGAGGGACAACTAACGTACGAGCAGTACTTC
TRBV5-6,TRBJ1-3,TRBD1,NA,CASIRGTGPGNTIYF,TGTGCCAGCATCAGGGGGACAGGGCCTGGAAACACCATATATTTT
TRBV5-1,TRBJ2-3,NA,NA,CASSLASRQDTQYF,TGCGCCAGCAGCTTGGCCAGTCGCCAAGATACGCAGTATTTT
TRBV11-3,TRBJ1-6,TRBD1,NA,CASSLWGDSNSPLHF,TGTGCCAGCAGCTTATGGGGGGACAGTAATTCACCCCTCCACTTT
TRBV24-1,TRBJ1-5,NA,few,CATSAHPGRGAGNQPQHF,TGTGCCACCAGTGCCCACCCCGGGCGGGGGGCGGGCAATCAGCCCCAGCATTTT
TRBV25-1,TRBJ2-7,NA,NA,CASSELDTYEQYF,TGTGCCAGCAGTGAACTGGACACCTACGAGCAGTACTTC
TRBV7-6,TRBJ2-3,TRBD1,NA,CASSLETGSLLTDTQYF,TGTGCCAGCAGCTTAGAGACAGGGTCATTGCTCACAGATACGCAGTATTTT
TRBV5-1,TRBJ2-1,NA,NA,CASSLGGNEQFF,TGCGCCAGCAGCTTGGGCGGGAATGAGCAGTTCTTC
TRBV7-2,TRBJ1-5,TRBD1,NA,CASSSDQGVYQPQHF,TGTGCCAGCAGCTCAGACCAGGGGGTGTATCAGCCCCAGCATTTT
TRBV7-2,TRBJ2-2,NA,NA,CASRTLPNTGELFF,TGTGCCAGCAGGACTCTACCGAACACCGGGGAGCTGTTTTTT
TRBV5-1,TRBJ2-3,NA,NA,CASSLAAAADTQYF,TGCGCCAGCAGCTTGGCTGCGGCCGCAGATACGCAGTATTTT
TRBV27,TRBJ1-5,NA,few,CASLPQGRGMGQPQHF,TGTGCCAGCCTCCCCCAGGGCAGGGGAATGGGTCAGCCCCAGCATTTT
TRBV7-8,TRBJ1-2,TRBD1,NA,CASSRDRGEGGYTF,TGTGCCAGCAGCCGGGACAGGGGGGAGGGTGGCTACACCTTC
TRBV3-1/TRBV3-2,TRBJ1-2,NA,NA,CASSQHLLRETHGYTF,TGTGCCAGCAGCCAACACTTACTCAGGGAAACGCATGGCTACACCTTC
TRBV9,TRBJ1-2,NA,NA,CASSGRIRGSRELYGYTF,TGTGCCAGCAGCGGTCGGATCCGGGGGAGTCGGGAACTCTATGGCTACACCTTC
TRBV24-1,TRBJ2-1,TRBD2,NA,CATSAGGAGSYNEQFF,TGTGCCACCAGTGCGGGGGGGGCAGGTTCCTACAATGAGCAGTTCTTC
TRBV6-5,TRBJ2-2,TRBD1,NA,CASSLTGVSTGELFF,TGTGCCAGCAGCCTTACAGGGGTTAGCACCGGGGAGCTGTTTTTT
TRBV6-5,TRBJ2-3,TRBD1,NA,CASTRSGTATDTQYF,TGTGCCAGCACCCGTTCCGGGACAGCCACAGATACGCAGTATTTT
TRBV3-1/TRBV3-2,TRBJ2-2,NA,many,CASSQAPGQLGGELFF,TGTGCCAGCAGCCAAGCCCCCGGACAGTTGGGCGGGGAGCTGTTTTTT
TRBV5-1,TRBJ1-2,NA,NA,CASSFAGDPYGYTF,TGCGCCAGCAGCTTTGCGGGGGATCCGTATGGCTACACCTTC
TRBV2,TRBJ2-2,TRBD2,NA,CASSGEGRDTGELFF,TGTGCCAGCAGTGGGGAGGGGAGGGACACCGGGGAGCTGTTTTTT
TRBV6-5,TRBJ1-1,TRBD1,NA,CASSYGGQSNTEAFF,TGTGCCAGCAGTTACGGGGGACAGTCAAACACTGAAGCTTTCTTT
TRBV19,TRBJ1-2,TRBD1,NA,CASKDREHYGYTF,TGTGCCAGTAAAGACAGGGAACACTATGGCTACACCTTC
TRBV23-1,TRBJ1-1,TRBD1,NA,CASRHRGLGTEAFF,TGCGCCAGCAGGCACAGGGGCCTCGGCACTGAAGCTTTCTTT
TRBV18,TRBJ1-1,TRBD1,once,CASSEQGVGTEAFF,TGTGCCAGCTCGGAACAGGGGGTTGGGACTGAAGCTTTCTTT
TRBV12-5,TRBJ2-3,TRBD1,NA,CASGPGTGTDTQYF,TGTGCTAGTGGTCCCGGGACAGGCACAGATACGCAGTATTTT
TRBV27,TRBJ1-1,TRBD1,NA,CASRQGVNPEAFF,TGTGCCAGCAGGCAGGGGGTAAACCCTGAAGCTTTCTTT
TRBV5-1,TRBJ2-3,TRBD2,NA,CASSLGSGGDTQYF,TGCGCCAGCAGCTTGGGTAGCGGGGGAGATACGCAGTATTTT